Described below is a single TCR beta chain sequence and its context. Its antigen is not identified. Relative to the germline gene, one junction end is altered; a read error may explain this. The record originates from a study of tumor and adjacent non-tumor tissue in lung cancer. Study information: On average, productive TCRbeta reads reached roughly 4 million per sample. Study results and limitations: Significantly higher TCR diversity was found in tumor than normal lung. Tumor repertoires had a smaller top 100 clone share than normal lung.

This CDR3 region has 13 residues. Germline CDR1 reads DFQATT; CDR2 reads SNEGSKA (reference sequence). The library came from three nested PCR rounds adapted from ARM-PCR protocols. MiXCR was run by TCRdb on the multiplex PCR reads, yielding one entry per CDR3 protein. The data contain more than 120,000 distinct CDR3 sequences, around 66% of them singletons. No cell sorting was done before RNA was extracted from the tissue. Sequencing was performed on lung tumor tissue. The TCR sequence derives from a man aged 55 to 69 with small cell lung cancer. The gene calls are TRBV20-1 and TRBJ2-4; no clear D gene. CDR3 sequence reads: CRARFVSADIQYF. DNA for the CDR3: TGCAGAGCTAGATTCGTAAGTGCAGACATTCAGTACTTC.